This T cell receptor (beta chain) was recovered during a study of T cell clonotyping in hematopoietic cell transplantation. Sequencing was performed with immunoSEQ multiplex PCR; in TCRdb, only in-frame clones are kept and a portion is missing. The sample includes approximately 8,000 clones, about 70% seen only once; the top ten take 20% to 25%. Trimming took 5 bases from V and 2 from J, leaving 22 bases between them. CDR3 length: 17 residues. Germline V gives CDR1 LNHDA, CDR2 SQIVND (reference sequence). The sample here was peripheral blood mononuclear cells, taken 100 days after allogeneic stem cell transplant. The V gene is TRBV19, the J gene TRBJ2-7; D is perhaps TRBD1 or TRBD2 (6 bases each). This TCR derives from a male patient between 60 and 69 years old who had an allogeneic stem cell transplant from an unrelated donor, so the T cells may come from the graft donor. Some clones in this sample may be carry-over from other donors' samples. CDR3 sequence (DNA): TGTGCCAGTAGTCCCTATAGGCGGGACATCCGAACCTACGAGCAGTACTTC. Amino acid sequence: CASSPYRRDIRTYEQYF.